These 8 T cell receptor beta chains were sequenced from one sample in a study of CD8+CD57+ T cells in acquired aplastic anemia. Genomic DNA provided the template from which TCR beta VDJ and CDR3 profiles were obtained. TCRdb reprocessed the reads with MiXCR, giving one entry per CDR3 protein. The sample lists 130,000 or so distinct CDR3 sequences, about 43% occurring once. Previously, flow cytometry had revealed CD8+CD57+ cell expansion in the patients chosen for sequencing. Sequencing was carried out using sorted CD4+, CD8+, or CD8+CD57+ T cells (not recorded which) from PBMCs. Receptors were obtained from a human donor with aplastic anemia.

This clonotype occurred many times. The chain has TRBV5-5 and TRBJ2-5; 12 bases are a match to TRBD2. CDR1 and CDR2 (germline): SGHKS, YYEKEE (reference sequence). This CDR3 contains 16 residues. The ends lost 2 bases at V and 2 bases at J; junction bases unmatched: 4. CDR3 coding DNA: TGTGCCAGCAGCTTAACTAGCGGGGGGATTCAAGAGACCCAGTACTTC. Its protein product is CASSLTSGGIQETQYF.

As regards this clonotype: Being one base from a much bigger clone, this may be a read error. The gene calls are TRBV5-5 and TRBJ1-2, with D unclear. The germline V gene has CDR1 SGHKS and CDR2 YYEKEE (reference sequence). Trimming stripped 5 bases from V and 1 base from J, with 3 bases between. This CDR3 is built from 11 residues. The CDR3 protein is CASSYNYGYTF. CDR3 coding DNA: TGTGCCAGCAGTTATAACTATGGCTACACCTTC.

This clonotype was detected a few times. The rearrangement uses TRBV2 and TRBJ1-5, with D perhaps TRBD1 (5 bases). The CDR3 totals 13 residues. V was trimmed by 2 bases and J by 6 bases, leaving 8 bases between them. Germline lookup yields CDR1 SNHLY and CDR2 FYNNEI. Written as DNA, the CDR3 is TGTGCCAGCAGTGAATCCGGGGGTCAGCCCCAGCATTTT. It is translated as CASSESGGQPQHF.

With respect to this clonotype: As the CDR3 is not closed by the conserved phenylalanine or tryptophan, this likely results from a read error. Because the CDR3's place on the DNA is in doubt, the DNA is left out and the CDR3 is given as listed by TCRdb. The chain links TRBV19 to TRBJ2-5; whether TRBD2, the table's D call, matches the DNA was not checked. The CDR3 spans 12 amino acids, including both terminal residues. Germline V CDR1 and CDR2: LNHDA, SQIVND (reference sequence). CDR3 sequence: CASSTSGGVPAL.

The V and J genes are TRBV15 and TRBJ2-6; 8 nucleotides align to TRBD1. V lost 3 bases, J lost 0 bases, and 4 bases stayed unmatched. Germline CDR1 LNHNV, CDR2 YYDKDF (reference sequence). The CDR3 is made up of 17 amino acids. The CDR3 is CATSRGTGSSGANVLTF. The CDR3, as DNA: TGTGCCACCAGCAGGGGGACAGGCAGCTCTGGGGCCAACGTCCTGACTTTC.

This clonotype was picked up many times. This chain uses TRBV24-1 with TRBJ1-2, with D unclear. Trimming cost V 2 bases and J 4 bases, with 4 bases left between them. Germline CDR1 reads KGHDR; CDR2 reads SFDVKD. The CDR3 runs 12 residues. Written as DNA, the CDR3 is TGTGCCACCAGTGATTCGGCCTATGGCTACACCTTC. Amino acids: CATSDSAYGYTF.

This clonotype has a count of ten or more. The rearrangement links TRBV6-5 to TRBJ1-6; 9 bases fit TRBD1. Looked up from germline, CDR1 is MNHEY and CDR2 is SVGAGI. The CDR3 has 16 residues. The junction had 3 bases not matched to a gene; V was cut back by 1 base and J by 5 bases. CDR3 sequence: CASSYLGQGHNSPLHF. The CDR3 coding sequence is TGTGCCAGCAGTTACTTGGGACAGGGACATAATTCACCCCTCCACTTT.

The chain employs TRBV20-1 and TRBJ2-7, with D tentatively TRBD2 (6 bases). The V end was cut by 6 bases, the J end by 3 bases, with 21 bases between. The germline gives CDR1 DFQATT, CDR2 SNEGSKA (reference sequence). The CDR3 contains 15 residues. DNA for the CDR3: TGCAGTGCCAGCAGCTACGGAGGGAATTTCTACGAGCAGTACTTC. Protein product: CSASSYGGNFYEQYF.